This TCR beta chain was sequenced in a study of graft-versus-host responses after intestinal transplantation. Study-wide background: Recipients across the board were started on anti-thymocyte globulin induction, then kept on tacrolimus and steroids for two to four years.

Regarding the study as a whole: Early post-transplant HvG declines showed an association with peak circulating GvH clone levels. GvH clones detected in recipient marrow included some appearing first in ileum or blood. Allografts from individuals with graft-donor T cell macrochimerism displayed high graft-versus-host to host-versus-graft clonal ratios.

V dropped 1 base and J dropped 2 bases, with 13 bases sitting between them. The CDR3 loop spans 16 amino acids. The germline gives CDR1 SGHDN, CDR2 FVKESK. Method: immunoSEQ multiplex PCR; TCRdb's copy keeps in-frame clones and lacks some. Of about 110,000 clones listed, about 94% are singletons. For this clone: Its matching antigen is unknown.

The clonotype comes from a human donor who received an intestinal transplant. This rearrangement joins TRBV14 to TRBJ2-3, with D perhaps matching TRBD1 or TRBD2 (5 bases each). The sample in question was unstimulated CD8+ T cells sorted from spleen or lymph node cells, obtained before intestinal transplant. Written as DNA, the CDR3 is TGTGCCAGCAGCCAAGTGCTGTGGGGACCCACAGATACGCAGTATTTT. Translation: CASSQVLWGPTDTQYF.